This TCR beta chain was recovered during a study of T cell changes during pregnancy in multiple sclerosis. Germline loops: CDR1 SQVTM, CDR2 ANQGSEA. The length of the CDR3 is 17 residues. V was trimmed by 2 bases and J by 5 bases, leaving 22 bases between them. Some clones are missing from TCRdb's copy, which holds only in-frame ones; the method was immunoSEQ multiplex PCR. Among around 62,000 clones, roughly 93% were seen once, and the ten largest hold around 3.7%. The TCR was taken from a female donor with multiple sclerosis, enrolled in a pregnancy study. Material: CD8+ T cells from peripheral blood mononuclear cells, obtained in the second trimester of pregnancy. The chain has TRBV29-1 and TRBJ2-1; tentatively, D is TRBD2 (6 bases). As DNA, the CDR3 is TGCAGCGTTGAACCAGAAATACCGGGAGCGTGGGACAATGAGCAGTTCTTC. Translating it yields CSVEPEIPGAWDNEQFF.